This TCR beta chain was sequenced during a study of T cell clonotyping in hematopoietic cell transplantation. Study-wide findings and caveats: Recipient TCR diversity dropped after transplant; expanded clonotypes rose from day 30 to 180. Few recipient clonotypes overlapped donors; over 97% were de novo at given depth. Higher Inverse Simpson Index values in graft donor and pretransplant recipient predicted broader posttransplant TCR diversity. Without cell sorting, CD4 versus CD8 contributions remain unresolved.

CDR1 is SGHVS and CDR2 is FQNEAQ in the germline V gene. The CDR3 loop spans 16 amino acids. Trimming took 5 bases from V and 3 from J; bases not matched to a gene: 7. A remark on this clone: Its specificity is not known.

Using immunoSEQ multiplex PCR, the repertoire was profiled, and TCRdb retains in-frame clones only, with some absent. The sample carries around 4,000 clones, 85% to 95% recorded once. The chain carries TRBV7-8 and TRBJ2-2, with 9 nucleotides matching TRBD1. Material: PBMCs, obtained 30 days after allogeneic stem cell transplant. This receptor was obtained from a male patient in his fifties who had an allogeneic stem cell transplant from a related donor, so the T cells may come from the graft donor. Some clones in this sample may be carry-over from other donors' samples. The CDR3 coding sequence is TGTGCCAGCAGCCCGATCGACAGGGGGTACACCGGGGAGCTGTTTTTT. Its protein is CASSPIDRGYTGELFF.